The 9 T cell receptor beta chains below were found in one sample sequenced in a study of blood T cell repertoires in COVID-19. Profiling relied on immunoSEQ multiplex PCR, and the TCRdb table lists in-frame clones only, not all of them. The sample shows roughly 48,000 clones, 77% of them seen only once. Sequences were obtained from peripheral blood. The receptors stem from a human donor with active or convalescent COVID-19. The donor label of this sample is uncertain.

The chain couples TRBV9 to TRBJ2-7; D unresolved. The CDR3 consists of 15 residues. Trimming took 0 bases from V and 0 from J, leaving 10 bases between them. Germline V gene sequence: CDR1 SGDLS, CDR2 YYNGEE. Written as DNA, the CDR3 is TGTGCCAGCAGCGTAGCAACCGAGAGCTCCTACGAGCAGTACTTC. Translation gives CASSVATESSYEQYF.

The gene calls are TRBV2 and TRBJ2-3; weak D call: TRBD2 (6 bases). CDR3 size: 16 residues. Between the trimmed V and J ends, which lost 8 bases and 6 bases, there was a span of 24 bases. Germline-derived CDR1 and CDR2 are SNHLY and FYNNEI. For the CDR3, the DNA is TGTGCCAGCCAGAAGGATTCCGGGAGCAATATCGATACGCAGTATTTT. This codes for CASQKDSGSNIDTQYF.

The CDR3 sequence is CASRSSGGGAYEQYF. As DNA, the CDR3 is TGTGCCAGCAGGTCCTCCGGAGGCGGTGCCTACGAGCAGTACTTC. This sequence joins TRBV6-5 and TRBJ2-7; TRBD2 is a possible D gene (5 bases). CDR1 MNHEY and CDR2 SVGAGI come from the germline V gene. V lost 6 bases and J 2 bases, leaving 17 bases between the germline ends. This CDR3 contains 15 residues.

In DNA, the CDR3 is TGTGCCAGCAGCTTTCGGACTAGCGGAAACAATGAGCAGTTCTTC. It translates to CASSFRTSGNNEQFF. This chain uses TRBV7-9 with TRBJ2-1, with 10 positions matching TRBD2. The CDR3 runs to 15 residues. Germline V gene sequence: CDR1 SEHNR, CDR2 FQNEAQ (reference sequence). The ends lost 3 bases at V and 5 bases at J; junction bases unmatched: 4.

This rearrangement joins TRBV24-1 to TRBJ2-2, with D possibly TRBD2 on 6 matching bases. This CDR3 contains 16 residues. Germline V gene lookup returns CDR1 KGHDR and CDR2 SFDVKD. V was cut by 5 bases and J by 4 bases, with 16 bases left in between. DNA for the CDR3: TGTGCCACCAGTGGGCGGGGCCGACCCGGCACCGGGGAGCTGTTTTTT. Its protein is CATSGRGRPGTGELFF.

The rearrangement uses TRBV29-1 and TRBJ1-5, with D maybe TRBD1 (5 bases). CDR1 and CDR2 (germline): SQVTM, ANQGSEA. This CDR3 contains 13 residues. V shed 7 bases and J shed 4 bases, with 14 bases lying between them. CDR3 residues: CSAGEQANQPQHF. CDR3 DNA: TGCAGCGCGGGGGAACAGGCAAATCAGCCCCAGCATTTT.

The chain couples TRBV16 to TRBJ1-2; D not certain. In germline, CDR1 is KGHSY, CDR2 FQNENV. The CDR3 totals 13 residues. Trimming stripped 2 bases from V and 3 bases from J, with 7 bases between. CDR3 nucleotides: TGTGCCAGCAGCCAAAGTAGAGACTATGGCTACACCTTC. Amino acids: CASSQSRDYGYTF. The whole variable domain, filled in from reference TRBV16 and TRBJ1-2, reads GEEVAQTPKHLVRGEGQKAKLYCAPIKGHSYVFWYQQVLKNEFKFLISFQNENVFDETGMPKERFSAKCLPNSPCSLEIQATKLEDSAVYFCASSQSRDYGYTFGSGTRLTVV.

This chain connects TRBV6-4 to TRBJ1-4; a possible D gene is TRBD1 (5 bases). CDR3 size: 15 residues. Trimming took 6 bases from V and 4 from J, leaving 15 bases between them. Germline V gives CDR1 MRHNA, CDR2 SNTAGT. CDR3 protein: CASRLQGRNNEKLFF. CDR3 DNA: TGTGCCAGCAGGCTTCAGGGAAGGAATAATGAAAAACTGTTTTTT.

The V call is TRBV29-1, the J call TRBJ2-1, with 10 bases fitting TRBD2. With V trimmed by 7 bases and J by 7 bases, 13 bases remained unmatched. Germline CDR1 is SQVTM and CDR2 is ANQGSEA. This CDR3 has 15 amino acids. For the CDR3, the DNA is TGCAGCGCCGGACGGTCTAGCGGGAGAGGGAATGAGCAGTTCTTC. Translating it yields CSAGRSSGRGNEQFF.